This TCR beta chain was captured by sequencing in a study of long-term antiretroviral therapy in people with HIV. At survey level, the immunoSEQ assay was run in its v3.0 version. The protocol was immunoSEQ multiplex PCR, while the TCRdb copy is restricted to in-frame clones and leaves out a portion. The sample lists tens of thousands of clones, 88% occurring once. This CDR3 spans 13 amino acids. CDR1 is SGHTA and CDR2 is FQGNSA in the germline V gene. V lost 4 bases and J 3 bases, leaving 9 bases between the germline ends. Material: unsorted PBMCs, obtained approximately 4.5 years after starting antiretroviral therapy. The receptor was derived from a young man with HIV. The J gene is TRBJ1-1, the V gene TRBV7-2; perhaps TRBD1 as D (5 bases). DNA of the CDR3: TGTGCCAGCAGCTCCAGGGTGTACACTGAAGCTTTCTTT. Its translation: CASSSRVYTEAFF.